This passage covers 15 T cell receptor beta chains from one sample sequenced in a study of T-cell memory formation after mild COVID-19. MiXCR, applied by TCRdb to the 5' RACE reads, yields one record per CDR3 protein. The sample contains about 300,000 distinct CDR3 sequences, 15% to 20% of which appear only once. The sequencing sample was made of PBMCs or a T cell subset sorted from them (not recorded which). The receptors originated from a man younger than 35 who had mild COVID-19 (a few samples of this study predate the infection). Cell type and time point are not known.

This chain joins TRBV5-1 and TRBJ2-2; 10 bases are shared with TRBD2. Per the germline V gene, CDR1 is SGHRS and CDR2 is YFSETQ. This CDR3 has 15 residues. The V segment lost 3 bases and the J segment 6 bases; nucleotides outside the gene matches: 5. CDR3 in DNA: TGCGCCAGCAGCTCTACTAGCGGGGTGGCCGGGGAGCTGTTTTTT. Its translation: CASSSTSGVAGELFF.

This clonotype has just a few counts. V gene TRBV19 combines with J gene TRBJ1-5; the D gene is possibly TRBD1 (5 bases). This CDR3 comprises 12 residues. Looked up from germline, CDR1 is LNHDA and CDR2 is SQIVND (reference sequence). Deletions cut 6 bases from V and 8 bases from J, with 11 bases between. The CDR3 nucleotides are TGTGCCAGTAGGTCGGGGACGGAGCCCCAGCATTTT. Its protein product is CASRSGTEPQHF.

V usage is TRBV7-9 and J usage is TRBJ1-1; 9 bases map to TRBD1. In germline, CDR1 is SEHNR, CDR2 FQNEAQ (reference sequence). Trimming removed 5 bases from V and 8 bases from J; junction bases left unmatched: 6. CDR3 length: 13 amino acids. The CDR3 sequence is CASSRTGTGEAFF. The CDR3 DNA sequence: TGTGCCAGCAGCCGAACAGGGACAGGGGAAGCTTTCTTT.

This clonotype has a handful of counts. This chain joins TRBV5-1 and TRBJ2-1, with D perhaps TRBD2 (6 bases). CDR1 and CDR2 from the germline V gene are SGHRS and YFSETQ. CDR3 size: 16 residues. Trimming cost V 0 bases and J 2 bases, with 12 bases left between them. The CDR3: CASSLVLAGAYNEQFF. CDR3 in DNA: TGCGCCAGCAGCTTGGTACTAGCAGGCGCCTACAATGAGCAGTTCTTC.

V gene TRBV6-2 or TRBV6-3 combines with J gene TRBJ2-5, with TRBD1 identical over 9 bases. V was pared by 6 bases and J by 4 bases, with 9 bases of the junction left unmatched. Germline values: CDR1 MNHEY, CDR2 SVGEGT. This CDR3 is built from 15 residues. CDR3: CASRSGQGLVETQYF. The CDR3 nucleotides are TGTGCCAGCAGGTCGGGACAGGGATTAGTAGAGACCCAGTACTTC.

This clonotype came up a few times. The CDR3 loop is CASSPSLGQGYEQYF. The CDR3 DNA reads TGTGCCAGCTCACCATCGCTGGGACAGGGTTACGAGCAGTACTTC. V gene TRBV18 combines with J gene TRBJ2-7; 9 bases match TRBD1. Trimming cost V 2 bases and J 4 bases; bases outside gene matches: 6. This CDR3 comprises 15 residues. Germline CDR1 is KGHSH and CDR2 is LQKENI.

V is TRBV7-9 and J is TRBJ2-3, with D possibly being TRBD1 (6 bases). Deletions cut 6 bases from V and 0 bases from J, with 19 bases between. CDR3 length equals 17 residues. The V gene's germline CDR1 is SEHNR and CDR2 FQNEAQ (reference sequence). CDR3 in amino acids: CASSPSTGRSSTDTQYF. DNA of the CDR3: TGTGCCAGCAGTCCATCGACAGGCCGCTCTAGCACAGATACGCAGTATTTT.

The J gene is TRBJ1-1, the V gene TRBV30, with 8 bases matching TRBD1. After removal of 2 bases from V and 10 bases from J, the junction contained 3 bases not matched to a gene. This CDR3 is built from 11 residues. Germline V CDR1 and CDR2: GTSNPN, SVGIG (reference sequence). The CDR3 here is CAWSRQGPAFF. The CDR3 DNA reads TGTGCCTGGAGTCGACAGGGGCCAGCTTTCTTT.

This clonotype was recorded many times. V is TRBV20-1 and J is TRBJ1-5; possibly TRBD1 for D (5 bases). The V gene lost 2 bases and the J gene lost 4 bases, with 24 bases spanning the gap. Germline V gene sequence: CDR1 DFQATT, CDR2 SNEGSKA (reference sequence). CDR3 length: 18 amino acids. In DNA form, the CDR3 reads TGCAGTGCTAGAAAACTCCTCCGGGGGAGGAAGGTTAATCAGCCCCAGCATTTT. Residues: CSARKLLRGRKVNQPQHF.

At least ten counts were recorded for this clonotype. This chain uses TRBV11-2 with TRBJ2-1, with 9 bases fitting TRBD1. J was trimmed by 7 bases and V by 5 bases; bases with no gene match: 6. This CDR3 spans 14 amino acids. CDR1 is SGHAT and CDR2 is FQNNGV in the germline V gene. The CDR3 is CASSPAGTGNEQFF. The DNA for the CDR3 is TGTGCCAGCAGCCCGGCCGGGACAGGGAATGAGCAGTTCTTC.

V and J are TRBV4-1 and TRBJ2-1; no clear D. The CDR3 sequence is 15 residues long. The V end lost 0 bases, the J end lost 9 bases, and 15 bases lay between the germline ends. CDR1 is MGHRA, CDR2 YSYEKL, per germline. Here the CDR3 reads CASSQEGYMGGEQFF. CDR3 nucleotide sequence: TGCGCCAGCAGCCAAGAGGGATACATGGGCGGTGAGCAGTTCTTC.

The chain employs TRBV3-1 and TRBJ2-3; the match to TRBD2 covers 11 bases. Per germline, CDR1 LGHDT and CDR2 YNNKEL (reference sequence). The CDR3 spans 17 residues. Trimming at V came to 1 base and at J to 0 bases, leaving 3 bases not matched to a gene. CDR3 region: CASSQVLAGASTDTQYF. The CDR3 DNA is TGTGCCAGCAGCCAAGTACTAGCGGGGGCTAGCACAGATACGCAGTATTTT.

The genes are TRBV7-2 and TRBJ1-1, with D perhaps TRBD1 (6 bases). With 5 bases removed from V and 4 bases from J, the gap between germline ends came to 11 bases. There are 13 residues in the CDR3. Looked up from germline, CDR1 is SGHTA and CDR2 is FQGNSA. In nucleotides, the CDR3 is TGTGCCAGCAGCCGCGACAGGCTCACTGAAGCTTTCTTT. As protein: CASSRDRLTEAFF.

This clonotype was counted between two and nine times. The J gene is TRBJ2-2, the V gene TRBV6-2 or TRBV6-3; unclear D gene. This CDR3 has 14 residues. Germline V gene sequence: CDR1 MNHEY, CDR2 SVGEGT. V was cut by 3 bases and J by 5 bases, with 10 bases left in between. In DNA, the CDR3 is TGTGCCAGCAGTTATTGGTTGGGTACCGGGGAGCTGTTTTTT. It is translated as CASSYWLGTGELFF.

This clonotype showed up just a few times. The chain is built from TRBV7-6 and TRBJ2-3; TRBD2 might be the D (6 bases). Germline assignment: CDR1 SGHVS and CDR2 FNYEAQ. The CDR3 sequence is 18 residues long. Trimming took 4 bases from V and 1 from J, leaving 21 bases between them. For the CDR3, the DNA is TGTGCCAGCAGCTCGGGGCCACATGGGCTAGCGCGCACAGATACGCAGTATTTT. The encoded protein is CASSSGPHGLARTDTQYF. The full variable domain, rest sourced from reference TRBV7-6 and TRBJ2-3, is GAGVSQSPRYKVTKRGQDVALRCDPISGHVSLYWYRQALGQGPEFLTYFNYEAQQDKSGLPNDRFSAERPEGSISTLTIQRTEQRDSAMYRCASSSGPHGLARTDTQYFGPGTRLTVL.